Shown below are 14 T cell receptor beta chains from a single sample sequenced in a study of blood T cells in healthy people across ages. The use of a sample-barcoded 5' primer and a J-beta primer mix characterized a second PCR of roughly 7 to 11 cycles. MiXCR, run by TCRdb on the 5' RACE reads, gives a single entry per CDR3 protein. This table has roughly 1.7 million distinct CDR3 sequences, around 36% appearing once. The sequencing input was blood. These receptor sequences come from a woman in her 30s in good health.

The chain is built from TRBV24-1 and TRBJ2-1; 14 bases map to TRBD2. CDR1 is KGHDR and CDR2 is SFDVKD in the germline V gene. The junction had 5 bases not matched to a gene; V was cut back by 3 bases and J by 8 bases. The CDR3 is 16 residues long. In DNA form, the CDR3 reads TGTGCCACCAGTGATACCGGGACTAGCGGGGGCGATGAGCAGTTCTTC. Translation gives CATSDTGTSGGDEQFF.

The J gene is TRBJ2-1, the V gene TRBV5-6; 9 bases agree with TRBD2. J lost 9 bases, V lost 4 bases, and 11 bases had no gene match. CDR3 length: 15 amino acids. The germline V gene encodes CDR1 SGHDT and CDR2 YYEEEE. CDR3 protein: CASSPAAGGPGEQFF. In nucleotides, the CDR3 is TGTGCCAGCAGCCCGGCGGCGGGGGGGCCAGGTGAGCAGTTCTTC.

V is TRBV2 and J is TRBJ2-1; 9 bases are shared with TRBD2. This CDR3 has 17 amino acids. Germline assignment: CDR1 SNHLY and CDR2 FYNNEI. The V and J ends lost 3 bases and 5 bases, in that order; junction bases with no gene match: 11. CDR3 sequence: CASSEASGVPLDNEQFF. Written as DNA, the CDR3 is TGTGCCAGCAGTGAGGCTAGCGGGGTCCCACTCGACAATGAGCAGTTCTTC.

The chain couples TRBV29-1 to TRBJ2-7; no reliable D call. V dropped 6 bases and J dropped 0 bases, with 9 bases sitting between them. CDR3 length equals 12 residues. Germline V CDR1 and CDR2: SQVTM, ANQGSEA. CDR3: CSVKPASYEQYF. In DNA, the CDR3 is TGCAGCGTGAAACCGGCCTCCTACGAGCAGTACTTC.

V and J are TRBV7-9 and TRBJ2-1; 8 bases line up with TRBD2. The trim removed 4 bases at V and 4 bases at J, leaving 9 bases unmatched. Germline loops: CDR1 SEHNR, CDR2 FQNEAQ (reference sequence). The CDR3 has 16 residues. The CDR3 region has the DNA TGTGCCAGCAGCTCGGGTCGGGGGGGCCTGTACAATGAGCAGTTCTTC. This codes for CASSSGRGGLYNEQFF.

The J gene is TRBJ2-5, the V gene TRBV12-3 or TRBV12-4; D may be TRBD2 (6 bases). This CDR3 has 15 amino acids. V was shortened by 5 bases and J by 4 bases, with 17 bases between the two germline ends. The CDR3 region is CASSLLGTQRETQYF. CDR3 sequence (DNA): TGTGCCAGCAGTCTGCTTGGGACTCAGCGAGAGACCCAGTACTTC.

The rearrangement links TRBV2 to TRBJ2-1; D is ambiguous. This CDR3 comprises 16 residues. The germline V gene encodes CDR1 SNHLY and CDR2 FYNNEI. Trimming removed 6 bases at V and 0 bases at J, with 15 bases between. In nucleotides, the CDR3 is TGTGCCAGCAGGGAGTCCCCAAGTAGCTCCTACAATGAGCAGTTCTTC. Protein product: CASRESPSSSYNEQFF.

This clonotype occurred a few times. V gene TRBV4-1 combines with J gene TRBJ2-7; the D gene is possibly TRBD1 (5 bases). The length of the CDR3 is 13 residues. Trimming shortened V by 2 bases and J by 6 bases, and 11 bases separated the two germline ends. The germline gives CDR1 MGHRA, CDR2 YSYEKL. CDR3 DNA sequence: TGCGCCAGCAGCCAAAGGGGCACCCCCGAGCAGTACTTC. This sequence encodes CASSQRGTPEQYF.

This chain links TRBV3-1 with TRBJ2-5; D is possibly TRBD1 or TRBD2 (7 bases each). Near its end, the DNA agrees better with TRBJ2-7, so the J call may be wrong. CDR1 and CDR2 from the germline V gene are LGHDT and YNNKEL (reference sequence). This CDR3 has 15 residues. The chain's CDR3 is CASSLRDSGDNEQYF. As DNA, the CDR3 is TGTGCCAGCAGCCTCCGGGACAGCGGGGACAACGAGCAGTACTTC.

This clonotype was found many times. The gene calls are TRBV7-3 and TRBJ1-2, with 8 bases matching TRBD1. Germline CDR1 and CDR2: SGHTA and FQGTGA. V shed 6 bases and J 4 bases; nucleotides not matched to a gene: 4. CDR3 size: 13 residues. CDR3 region: CASSHGQGYGYTF. DNA for the CDR3: TGTGCCAGCAGTCATGGACAGGGCTATGGCTACACCTTC. The full variable domain, with the rest looked up from reference TRBV7-3 and TRBJ1-2, is GAGVSQTPSNKVTEKGKYVELRCDPISGHTALYWYRQSLGQGPEFLIYFQGTGAADDSGLPNDRFFAVRPEGSVSTLKIQRTERGDSAVYLCASSHGQGYGYTFGSGTRLTVV.

The J gene is TRBJ2-4, the V gene TRBV6-1, with 8 bases aligning to TRBD2. Looked up from germline, CDR1 is MNHNS and CDR2 is SASEGT. The CDR3 spans 17 residues. J was trimmed by 8 bases and V by 2 bases; bases with no gene match: 14. The CDR3 protein is CASSEYISGNFRDIQYF. Here the CDR3 DNA reads TGTGCCAGCAGTGAATATATTAGCGGGAATTTCAGGGACATTCAGTACTTC.

J is TRBJ2-6 and V is TRBV24-1, with D perhaps matching TRBD2 (7 bases). Germline assignment: CDR1 KGHDR and CDR2 SFDVKD. V was pared by 10 bases and J by 2 bases, with 8 bases between. The CDR3 is 13 amino acids. The CDR3 DNA sequence: TGTGCCACGGGGGGGCCTGGGGCCAACGTCCTGACTTTC. Its translation is CATGGPGANVLTF.

In its sample, this clonotype was seen a few times. The chain has TRBV20-1 and TRBJ2-7; D remains ambiguous. The CDR3 runs to 12 residues. CDR1 is DFQATT and CDR2 is SNEGSKA in the germline V gene (reference sequence). CDR3 sequence: CSSQRGVYEQYF. The CDR3 nucleotides are TGCAGCTCGCAAAGAGGAGTGTACGAGCAGTACTTC.

The chain carries TRBV5-1 and TRBJ2-1, with D unclear. From germline, CDR1 is SGHRS and CDR2 YFSETQ. The CDR3 runs 15 residues. The germline V and J ends were trimmed by 1 base and 8 bases, with 16 bases remaining between them. The CDR3: CASSLSPRLVDEQFF. DNA for the CDR3: TGCGCCAGCAGCTTGAGCCCCCGACTGGTCGATGAGCAGTTCTTC.